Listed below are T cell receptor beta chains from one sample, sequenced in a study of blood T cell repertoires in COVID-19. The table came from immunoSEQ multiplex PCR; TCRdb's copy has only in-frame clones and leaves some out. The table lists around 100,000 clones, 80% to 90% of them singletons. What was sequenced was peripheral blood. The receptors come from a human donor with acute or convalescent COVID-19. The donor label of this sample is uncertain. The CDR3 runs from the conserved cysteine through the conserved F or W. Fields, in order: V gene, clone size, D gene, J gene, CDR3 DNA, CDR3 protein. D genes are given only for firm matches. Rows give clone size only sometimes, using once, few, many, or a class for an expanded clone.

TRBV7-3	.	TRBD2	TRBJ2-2	TGTGCCAGCAGCTTAAGTCCCACGTCTAGCGGGGGGCAAAACACCGGGGAGCTGTTTTTT	CASSLSPTSSGGQNTGELFF
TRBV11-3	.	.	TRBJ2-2	TGTGCCAGCAGCTCCCCAAGGAACCGAGGCACCGGGGAGCTGTTTTTT	CASSSPRNRGTGELFF
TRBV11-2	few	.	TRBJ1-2	TGTGCCAGCAGCTCAACAGTCTATGGCTACACCTTC	CASSSTVYGYTF
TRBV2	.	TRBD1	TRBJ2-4	TGTGCCAGCAGGGCCGGGACAGGGCGAAACATTCAGTACTTC	CASRAGTGRNIQYF
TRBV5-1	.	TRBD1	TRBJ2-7	TGCGCCAGCAGCCAAGGGGGGACAGGGGGCACCTACGAGCAGTACTTC	CASSQGGTGGTYEQYF
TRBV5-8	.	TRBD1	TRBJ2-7	TGTGCCAGCAGCGACAGGGGGCGTACCTACGAGCAGTACTTC	CASSDRGRTYEQYF
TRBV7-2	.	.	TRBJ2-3	TGTGCCAGCAGCTTAGTTATAGCGGACACAGATACGCAGTATTTT	CASSLVIADTDTQYF
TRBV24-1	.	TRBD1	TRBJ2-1	TGTGCCACAGGACCGACAGGGGCCTACAATGAGCAGTTCTTC	CATGPTGAYNEQFF
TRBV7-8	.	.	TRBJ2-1	TGTGCCAGCAGCTGGGGGGGCCGTCTTGAGCAGTTCTTC	CASSWGGRLEQFF
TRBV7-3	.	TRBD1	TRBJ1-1	TGTGCCAGCAGCCGTTACAGGGGCACTGAAGCTTTCTTT	CASSRYRGTEAFF
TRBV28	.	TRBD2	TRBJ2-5	TGTGCCAGCAGCCTTTGGACTAGCGGGGGTGAGACCCAGTACTTC	CASSLWTSGGETQYF
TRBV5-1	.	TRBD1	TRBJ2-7	TGCGCCAGCAGCATTCCACAGGCAGGGGGCGAGCAGTACTTC	CASSIPQAGGEQYF
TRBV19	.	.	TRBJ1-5	TGTGCCAGTATAAACCGGGGACACCAAAATCAGCCCCAGCATTTT	CASINRGHQNQPQHF
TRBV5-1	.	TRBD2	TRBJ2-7	TGCGCCAGCAGCCCCCGGGGGGGATCCTACGAGCAGTACTTC	CASSPRGGSYEQYF
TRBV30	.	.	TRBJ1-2	TGTGCCTGGAGTTTTACATCGGGAGGCTACACCTTC	CAWSFTSGGYTF
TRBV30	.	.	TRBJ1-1	TGTGCCTGGACGAGGGACACTGAAGCTTTCTTT	CAWTRDTEAFF
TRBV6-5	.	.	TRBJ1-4	TGTGCCAGCAGTCAGGGGTCATTCGGTGAAAAACTGTTTTTT	CASSQGSFGEKLFF
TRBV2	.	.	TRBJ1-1	TGTGCCAGCACGCCCTCTGGGGCTACAGGGACTGAAGCTTTCTTT	CASTPSGATGTEAFF
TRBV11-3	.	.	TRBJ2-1	TGTGCCAGCAGCCCTCGGGACAAATACAATGAGCAGTTCTTC	CASSPRDKYNEQFF
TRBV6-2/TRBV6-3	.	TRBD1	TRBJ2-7	TGTGCCAGCAGTTACGACAGGGGAAGCTCCTACGAGCAGTACTTC	CASSYDRGSSYEQYF
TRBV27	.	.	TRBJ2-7	TGTGCCAGCAGACCCAGGACAGTGGGGTCTTACGAGCAGTACTTC	CASRPRTVGSYEQYF
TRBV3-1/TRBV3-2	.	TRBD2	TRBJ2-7	TGTGCCAGCGCAAGAGGACTAGCGGGATACGAGCAGTACTTC	CASARGLAGYEQYF
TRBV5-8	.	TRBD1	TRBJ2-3	TGTGCCAGCAGTTCAACTCCTGGGACAGACTACACCGATACGCAGTATTTT	CASSSTPGTDYTDTQYF
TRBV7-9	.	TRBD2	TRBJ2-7	TGTGCCAGCAGCACCGGGGAGGGTTCCTACGAGCAGTACTTC	CASSTGEGSYEQYF
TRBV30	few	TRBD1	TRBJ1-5	TGTGCCTGGGGGACAGGGATTGGCAATCAGCCCCAGCATTTT	CAWGTGIGNQPQHF
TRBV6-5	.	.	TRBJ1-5	TGTGCCAGCAGATGGGGACATTATAGCAATCAGCCCCAGCATTTT	CASRWGHYSNQPQHF
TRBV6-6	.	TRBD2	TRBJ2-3	TGTGCCAGCAGTTACTCGAGCGGGGGCACAGATACGCAGTATTTT	CASSYSSGGTDTQYF
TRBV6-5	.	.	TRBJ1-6	TGTGCCAGCACGTTACAGGTTTCTCGTTCACCCCTCCACTTT	CASTLQVSRSPLHF
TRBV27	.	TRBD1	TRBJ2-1	TGTGCCAGCAGCTGGGGAGGACAGGGCCATGAGCAGTTCTTC	CASSWGGQGHEQFF
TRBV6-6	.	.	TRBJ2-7	TGTGCCAGCAGTTCGGTAAACGACTACTACGAGCAGTACTTC	CASSSVNDYYEQYF
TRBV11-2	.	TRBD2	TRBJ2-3	TGTGCCAGCAGCCGACTAGCGGGGTTTTTCGATACGCAGTATTTT	CASSRLAGFFDTQYF
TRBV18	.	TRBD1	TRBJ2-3	TGTGCCAGCTCACCCGGACAGGGTACGCAGTATTTT	CASSPGQGTQYF
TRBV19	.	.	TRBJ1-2	TGTGCCAGTAGGCCCCCCAGGGAGGCGTATGGCTACACCTTC	CASRPPREAYGYTF
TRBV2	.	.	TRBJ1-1	TGTGCCAGCAGTGAAGGTGCAGGGTGGGCTTTCTTT	CASSEGAGWAFF
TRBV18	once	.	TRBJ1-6	TGTGCCAGCTCACCACTCGGGAGGGGGAATTCACCCCTCCACTTT	CASSPLGRGNSPLHF
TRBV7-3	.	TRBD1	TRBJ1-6	TGTGCCAGCAGCCTAACCGACAGGGTAGGCTCACCCCTCCACTTT	CASSLTDRVGSPLHF
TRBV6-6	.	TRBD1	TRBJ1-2	TGTGCCAGCTACACCCAGGGACAGCACTTTTCCACCTTC	CASYTQGQHFSTF
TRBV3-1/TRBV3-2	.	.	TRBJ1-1	TGTGCCAGCAGCCAATGGGGCCGGGAGGGTGAAGCTTTCTTT	CASSQWGREGEAFF
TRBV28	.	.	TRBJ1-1	TGTGCCAGCCGACAAGGAGGACAGAGCACTGAAGCTTTCTTT	CASRQGGQSTEAFF
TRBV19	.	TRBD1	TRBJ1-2	TGTGCCAGTAGTTGGACAGGGGGAGATGGCTACACCTTC	CASSWTGGDGYTF
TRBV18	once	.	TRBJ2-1	TGTGCCAGCTCCAACCAGGACAGCGGTGAGCAGTTCTTC	CASSNQDSGEQFF
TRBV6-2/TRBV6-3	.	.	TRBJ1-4	TGTGCCAGCAGTCCAGGGGACGAAAAACTGTTTTTT	CASSPGDEKLFF
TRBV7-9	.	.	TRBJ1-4	TGTGCCAGCAGCTCCGCCCGGCAGGGTTCAACTAATGAAAAACTGTTTTTT	CASSSARQGSTNEKLFF
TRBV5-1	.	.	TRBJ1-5	TGCGCCAGCAGCTTGGACATCGGGGGGCCAGATAGCAATCAGCCCCAGCATTTT	CASSLDIGGPDSNQPQHF
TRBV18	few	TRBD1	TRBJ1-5	TGTGCCAGCTCATCCAGACAGGGTAGTAGGAGCAATCAGCCCCAGCATTTT	CASSSRQGSRSNQPQHF